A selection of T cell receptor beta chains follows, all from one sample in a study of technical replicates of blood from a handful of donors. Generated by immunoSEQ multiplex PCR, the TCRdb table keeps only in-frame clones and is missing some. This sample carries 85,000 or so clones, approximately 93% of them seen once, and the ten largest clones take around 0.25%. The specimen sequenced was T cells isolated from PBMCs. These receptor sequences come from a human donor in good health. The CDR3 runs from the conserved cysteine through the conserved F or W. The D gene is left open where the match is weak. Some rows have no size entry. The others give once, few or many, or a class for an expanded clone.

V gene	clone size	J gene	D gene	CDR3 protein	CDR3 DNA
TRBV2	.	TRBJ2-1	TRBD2	CASRGTSGVNEQFF	TGTGCCAGCAGGGGGACTAGCGGGGTAAATGAGCAGTTCTTC
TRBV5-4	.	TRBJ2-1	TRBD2	CASSLGGTSGRGFF	TGTGCCAGCAGCTTGGGGGGGACTAGCGGGAGAGGCTTCTTC
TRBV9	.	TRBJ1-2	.	CASSVRPLYGYTF	TGTGCCAGCAGCGTTCGCCCACTCTATGGCTACACCTTC
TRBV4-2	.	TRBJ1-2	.	CASSQDRQTYYGYTF	TGTGCCAGCAGCCAAGATCGACAGACTTACTATGGCTACACCTTC
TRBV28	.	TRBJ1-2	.	CASSFAVGGRNGYTF	TGTGCCAGCAGTTTTGCGGTGGGGGGGCGGAATGGCTACACCTTC
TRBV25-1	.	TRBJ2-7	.	CASSDRLEDVAYEQYF	TGTGCCAGCAGTGACCGCCTGGAGGACGTGGCCTACGAGCAGTACTTC
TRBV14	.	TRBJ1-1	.	CASSQRYGSWTEAFF	TGTGCCAGCAGCCAACGATATGGGAGTTGGACTGAAGCTTTCTTT
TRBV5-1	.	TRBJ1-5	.	CASSLGQDLPQHF	TGCGCCAGCAGCTTGGGGCAGGATCTACCCCAGCATTTT
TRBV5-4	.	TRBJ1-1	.	CASSLDETGNTEAFF	TGTGCCAGCAGCTTGGATGAGACAGGGAACACTGAAGCTTTCTTT
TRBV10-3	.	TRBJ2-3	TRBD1	CAIQGDSPTDTQYF	TGTGCCATCCAAGGGGACAGCCCCACAGATACGCAGTATTTT
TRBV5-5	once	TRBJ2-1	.	CASSSRGTGYNEQFF	TGTGCCAGCAGCTCCCGCGGGACGGGGTACAATGAGCAGTTCTTC
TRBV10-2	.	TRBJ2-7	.	CASSPARGGGGYEQYF	TGCGCCAGCAGCCCAGCGAGGGGCGGGGGCGGGTACGAGCAGTACTTC
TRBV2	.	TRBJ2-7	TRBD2	CASSAGTSARYEQYF	TGTGCCAGCAGTGCCGGGACTAGCGCACGGTACGAGCAGTACTTC
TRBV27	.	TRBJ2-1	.	CASSTPQADYNEQFF	TGTGCCAGCAGTACGCCCCAAGCGGACTACAATGAGCAGTTCTTC
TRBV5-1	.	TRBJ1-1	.	CASSLRRGTNTEAFF	TGCGCCAGCAGCTTAAGACGGGGGACGAACACTGAAGCTTTCTTT
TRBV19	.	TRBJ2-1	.	CASSIVGAGSYNEQFF	TGTGCCAGTAGTATAGTTGGGGCTGGCTCCTACAATGAGCAGTTCTTC
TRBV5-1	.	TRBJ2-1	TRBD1	CASSPGTGSYNEQFF	TGCGCCAGCAGTCCCGGGACAGGGTCCTACAATGAGCAGTTCTTC
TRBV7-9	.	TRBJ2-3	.	CASSFPTDTQYF	TGTGCCAGCAGCTTTCCGACAGATACGCAGTATTTT
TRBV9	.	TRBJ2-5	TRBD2	CASSGREVVAETQYF	TGTGCCAGCAGCGGCCGGGAGGTTGTGGCAGAGACCCAGTACTTC
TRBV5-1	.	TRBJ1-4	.	CASSGSGATNEKLFF	TGCGCCAGCAGCGGTAGTGGTGCAACTAATGAAAAACTGTTTTTT
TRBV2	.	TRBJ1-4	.	CASRAPGQYNEKLFF	TGTGCCAGCAGGGCCCCGGGACAATATAATGAAAAACTGTTTTTT
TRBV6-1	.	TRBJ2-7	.	CASTRGSYEQYF	TGTGCCAGCACAAGGGGGTCGTACGAGCAGTACTTC
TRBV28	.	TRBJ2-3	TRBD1	CASSDAGGWTDTQYF	TGTGCCAGCAGTGATGCAGGGGGCTGGACAGATACGCAGTATTTT
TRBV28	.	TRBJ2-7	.	CASSSYTGLYEQYF	TGTGCCAGCAGTTCATACACAGGTCTCTACGAGCAGTACTTC
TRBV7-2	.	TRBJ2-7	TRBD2	CASSPPGLAGGEQYF	TGTGCCAGCAGCCCACCGGGACTAGCGGGAGGCGAGCAGTACTTC
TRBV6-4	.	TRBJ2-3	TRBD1	CATQGARDTQYF	TGTGCCACCCAGGGGGCGCGAGATACGCAGTATTTT
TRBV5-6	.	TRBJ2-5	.	CASSWRTSQETQYF	TGTGCCAGCAGCTGGAGGACCAGCCAAGAGACCCAGTACTTC
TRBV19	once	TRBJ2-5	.	CASKPSTRETQYF	TGTGCCAGTAAGCCTAGCACCAGGGAGACCCAGTACTTC
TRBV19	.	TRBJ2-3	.	CATDAGSDTQYF	TGTGCCACAGACGCAGGATCAGATACGCAGTATTTT
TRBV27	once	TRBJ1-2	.	CASRKGDGYTF	TGTGCCAGCAGGAAGGGGGATGGCTACACCTTC